This T cell receptor beta chain came from a study of PD-L1 blockade in urothelial cancer. Study at large: Previous chemotherapy exposure amounted to 0 to 3 regimens for patients. Across blood samples, T cells had a median count of roughly 140,000.

Every PCR got spiked synthetic TCR analog templates. The repertoire was sequenced with immunoSEQ multiplex PCR; TCRdb's copy has only in-frame clones and lacks some. Among approximately 32,000 clones, roughly 80% were seen once, and the ten largest hold around 3.8%. This sequence was found in a man between 65 and 80 years old with urothelial cancer. Material: PBMCs, obtained around atezolizumab (anti-PD-L1) treatment.

The DNA for the CDR3 is TGTGCCAGTAGTACTTCCGGGACTAGCGGGAGACTGAGGGAGCTGTTTTTT. This codes for CASSTSGTSGRLRELFF. The chain links TRBV19 to TRBJ2-2, with 14 bases matching TRBD2. Germline CDR1 LNHDA, CDR2 SQIVND (reference sequence). V shed 4 bases and J 9 bases; nucleotides not matched to a gene: 10. The CDR3 consists of 17 residues.